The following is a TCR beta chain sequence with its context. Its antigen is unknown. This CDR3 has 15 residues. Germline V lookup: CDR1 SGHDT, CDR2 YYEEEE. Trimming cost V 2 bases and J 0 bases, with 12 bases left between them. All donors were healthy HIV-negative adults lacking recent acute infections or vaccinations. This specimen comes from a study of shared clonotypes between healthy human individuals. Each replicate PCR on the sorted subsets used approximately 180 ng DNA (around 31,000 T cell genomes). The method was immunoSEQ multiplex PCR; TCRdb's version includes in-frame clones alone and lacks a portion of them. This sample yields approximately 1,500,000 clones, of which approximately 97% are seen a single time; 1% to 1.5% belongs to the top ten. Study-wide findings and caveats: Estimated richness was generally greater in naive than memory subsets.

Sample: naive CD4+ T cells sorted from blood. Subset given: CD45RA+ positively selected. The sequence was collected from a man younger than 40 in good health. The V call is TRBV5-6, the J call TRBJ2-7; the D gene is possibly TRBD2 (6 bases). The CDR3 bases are TGTGCCAGCAGCTTACCTGGGAGGACCTCCTACGAGCAGTACTTC. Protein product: CASSLPGRTSYEQYF.